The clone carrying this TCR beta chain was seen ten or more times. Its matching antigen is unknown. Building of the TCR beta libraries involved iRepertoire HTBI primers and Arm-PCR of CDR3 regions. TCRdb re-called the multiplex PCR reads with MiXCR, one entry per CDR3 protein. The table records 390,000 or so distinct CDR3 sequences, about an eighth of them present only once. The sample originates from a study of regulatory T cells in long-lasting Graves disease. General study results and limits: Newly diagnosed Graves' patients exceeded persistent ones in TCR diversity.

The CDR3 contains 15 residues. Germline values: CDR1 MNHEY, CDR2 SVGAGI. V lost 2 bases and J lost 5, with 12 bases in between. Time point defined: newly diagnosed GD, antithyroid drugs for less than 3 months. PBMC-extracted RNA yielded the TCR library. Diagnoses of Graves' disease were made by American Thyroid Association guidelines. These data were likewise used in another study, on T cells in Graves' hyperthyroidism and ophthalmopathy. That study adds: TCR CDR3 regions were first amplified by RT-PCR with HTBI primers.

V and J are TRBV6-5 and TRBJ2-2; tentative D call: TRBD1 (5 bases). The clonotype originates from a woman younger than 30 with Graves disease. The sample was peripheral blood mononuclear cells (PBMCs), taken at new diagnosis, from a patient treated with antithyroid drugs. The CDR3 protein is CASSYRQGWTGELFF. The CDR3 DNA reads TGTGCCAGCAGTTACCGGCAGGGATGGACCGGGGAGCTGTTTTTT.